The clone carrying this T cell receptor (beta chain) has a handful of counts. A much larger clonotype is one base distant, so this may be a read error. The data were produced by immunoSEQ multiplex PCR, yet TCRdb's version contains in-frame clones alone and is incomplete. Found here are 10,000 to 15,000 clones, about 30% of them singletons; the top ten hold approximately 2.9%. The CDR3 consists of 15 residues. Trimming left V 0 bases short and J 4 bases short, with 15 bases between. Looked up from germline, CDR1 is SQVTM and CDR2 is ANQGSEA. Researchers placed 200,000 CFSE-labeled responder cells in culture with 200,000 irradiated, violet-dye-labeled stimulator cells. CFSE-low proliferating responders, CD3+CD4+ and CD3+CD8+, were sorted post-reaction. This sample was taken from a study of graft-versus-host responses after intestinal transplantation. Study information: Every one of the recipients received anti-thymocyte globulin induction and afterwards took tacrolimus and steroids for 3 to 4 years. Study findings and constraints: The study found high graft-versus-host to host-versus-graft clonal ratios in allografts of patients with graft-donor T cell macrochimerism. The study associated peak circulating GvH clone levels with early post-transplant HvG declines.

The TCR was taken from a human patient who received an intestinal transplant. Sequencing was performed on alloreactive CD8+ T cells from a mixed lymphocyte reaction culture, taken before intestinal transplant. Documented subset: CFSE-low proliferating T cells sorted from roughly six-day pre-transplant mixed lymphocyte reaction (GvH or HvG direction). The chain joins TRBV29-1 to TRBJ1-1; D might be TRBD1 (5 bases). In DNA, the CDR3 is TGCAGCGTTGAAGAGGGAGGGGCGGGGGGCACTGAAGCTTTCTTT. Residues: CSVEEGGAGGTEAFF.